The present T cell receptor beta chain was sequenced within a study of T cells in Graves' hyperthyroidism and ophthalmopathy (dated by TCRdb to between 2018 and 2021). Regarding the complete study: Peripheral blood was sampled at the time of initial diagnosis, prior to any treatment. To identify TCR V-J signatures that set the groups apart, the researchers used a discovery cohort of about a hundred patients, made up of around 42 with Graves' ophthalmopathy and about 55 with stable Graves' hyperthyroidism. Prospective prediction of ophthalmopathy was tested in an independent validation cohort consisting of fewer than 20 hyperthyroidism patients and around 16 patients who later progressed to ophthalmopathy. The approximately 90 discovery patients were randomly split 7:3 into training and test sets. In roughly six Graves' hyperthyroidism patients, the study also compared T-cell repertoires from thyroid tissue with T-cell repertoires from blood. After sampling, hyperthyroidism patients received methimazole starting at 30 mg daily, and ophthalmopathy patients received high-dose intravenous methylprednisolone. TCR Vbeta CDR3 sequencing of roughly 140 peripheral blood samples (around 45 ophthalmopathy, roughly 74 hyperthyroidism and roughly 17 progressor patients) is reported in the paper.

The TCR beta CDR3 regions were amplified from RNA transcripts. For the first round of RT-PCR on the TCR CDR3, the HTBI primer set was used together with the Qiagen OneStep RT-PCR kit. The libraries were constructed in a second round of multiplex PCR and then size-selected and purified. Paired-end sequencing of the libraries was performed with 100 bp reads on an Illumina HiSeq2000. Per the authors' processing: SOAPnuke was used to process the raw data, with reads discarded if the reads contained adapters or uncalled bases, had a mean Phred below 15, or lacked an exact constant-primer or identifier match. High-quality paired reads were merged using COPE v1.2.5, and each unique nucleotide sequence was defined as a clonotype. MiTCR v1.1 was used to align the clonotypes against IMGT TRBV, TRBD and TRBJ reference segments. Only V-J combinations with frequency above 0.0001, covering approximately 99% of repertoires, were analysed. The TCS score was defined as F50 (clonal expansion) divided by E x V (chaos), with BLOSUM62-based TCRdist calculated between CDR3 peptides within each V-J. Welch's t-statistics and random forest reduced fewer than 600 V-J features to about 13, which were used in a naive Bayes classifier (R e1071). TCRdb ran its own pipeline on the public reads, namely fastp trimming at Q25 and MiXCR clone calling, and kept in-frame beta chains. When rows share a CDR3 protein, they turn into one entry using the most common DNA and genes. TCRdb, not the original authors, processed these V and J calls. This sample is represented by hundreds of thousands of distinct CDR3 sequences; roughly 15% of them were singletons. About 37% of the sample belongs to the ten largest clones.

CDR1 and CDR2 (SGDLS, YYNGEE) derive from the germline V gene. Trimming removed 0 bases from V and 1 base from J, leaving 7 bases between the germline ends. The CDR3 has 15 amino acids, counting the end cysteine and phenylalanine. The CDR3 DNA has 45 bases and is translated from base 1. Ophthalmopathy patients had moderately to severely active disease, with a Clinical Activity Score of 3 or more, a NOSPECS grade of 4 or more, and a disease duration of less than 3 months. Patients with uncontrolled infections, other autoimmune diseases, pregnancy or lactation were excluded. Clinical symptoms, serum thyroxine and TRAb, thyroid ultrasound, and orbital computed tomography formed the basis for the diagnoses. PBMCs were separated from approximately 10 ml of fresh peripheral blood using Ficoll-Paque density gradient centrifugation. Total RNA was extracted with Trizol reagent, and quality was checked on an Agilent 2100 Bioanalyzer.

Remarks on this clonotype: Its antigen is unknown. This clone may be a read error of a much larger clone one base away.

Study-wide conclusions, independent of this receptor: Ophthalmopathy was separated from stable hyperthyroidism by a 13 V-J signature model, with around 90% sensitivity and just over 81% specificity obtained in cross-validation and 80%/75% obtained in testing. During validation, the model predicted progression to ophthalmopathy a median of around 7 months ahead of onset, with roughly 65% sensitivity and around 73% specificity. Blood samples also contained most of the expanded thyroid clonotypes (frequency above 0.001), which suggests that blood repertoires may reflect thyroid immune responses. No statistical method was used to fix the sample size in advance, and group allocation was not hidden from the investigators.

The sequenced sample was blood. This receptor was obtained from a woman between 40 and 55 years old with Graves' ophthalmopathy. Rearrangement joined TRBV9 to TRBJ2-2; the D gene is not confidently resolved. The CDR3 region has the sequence CASSVGGWNTGELFF. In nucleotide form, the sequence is TGTGCCAGCAGCGTAGGAGGCTGGAACACCGGGGAGCTGTTTTTT.